The 17 T cell receptor beta chains below come from one sample, sequenced in a study of OX40 agonist ivuxolimab in advanced cancers. Profiled with immunoSEQ multiplex PCR; TCRdb holds only in-frame clones, not every one. The sample shows approximately 60,000 clones, 84% of them seen only once. Sequencing was performed on CD4+ or CD8+ T cells sorted from blood, taken in a trial of the OX40 agonist ivuxolimab. These TCRs come from an adult with an advanced solid tumor such as melanoma, head and neck, liver or kidney cancer.

This clone appeared once. The chain combines TRBV6-5 with TRBJ2-5; D is possibly TRBD2 (5 bases). The CDR3 spans 13 residues. The ends were cut back, 6 bases at V and 2 bases at J, with 10 bases in the middle. Germline CDR1 MNHEY, CDR2 SVGAGI. This CDR3 reads CASRTTFQETQYF. The CDR3 DNA reads TGTGCCAGCAGGACTACCTTTCAAGAGACCCAGTACTTC.

This chain links TRBV4-1 with TRBJ2-7; D possibly corresponds to TRBD1 (5 bases). The V gene lost 1 base and the J gene lost 4 bases, with 11 bases spanning the gap. The CDR3 contains 14 residues. Germline lookup yields CDR1 MGHRA and CDR2 YSYEKL. This CDR3 reads CASSQVQGGYEQYF. The DNA for the CDR3 is TGCGCCAGCAGCCAAGTCCAGGGTGGTTACGAGCAGTACTTC.

The V and J genes are TRBV29-1 and TRBJ1-1; 9 nucleotides line up with TRBD1. V shed 6 bases and J 3 bases; nucleotides not matched to a gene: 5. Per the germline V gene, CDR1 is SQVTM and CDR2 is ANQGSEA. This CDR3 comprises 13 residues. The CDR3: CSVGQGSDTEAFF. CDR3 bases: TGCAGCGTGGGACAGGGAAGCGACACTGAAGCTTTCTTT.

The chain is built from TRBV30 and TRBJ1-1, with 7 bases lining up with TRBD1. The V segment lost 0 bases and the J segment 11 bases; nucleotides outside the gene matches: 9. CDR3 length equals 13 residues. The germline V gene has CDR1 GTSNPN and CDR2 SVGIG (reference sequence). CDR3 residues: CAWSVLRGRTAFF. The CDR3 region has the DNA TGTGCCTGGAGTGTACTAAGGGGGCGGACGGCTTTCTTT.

V is TRBV15 and J is TRBJ1-1; 9 bases are shared with TRBD1. Germline V gives CDR1 LNHNV, CDR2 YYDKDF (reference sequence). V gave up 4 bases and J gave up 4 bases; unmatched junction bases: 10. The length of the CDR3 is 16 residues. The CDR3 coding sequence is TGTGCCACCAGCAAGCGGACAGGGGTCTTGGGCACTGAAGCTTTCTTT. Translating it yields CATSKRTGVLGTEAFF.

This rearrangement joins TRBV5-4 to TRBJ1-4; TRBD1 might be the D (5 bases). The CDR3 is 14 amino acids. Germline-derived CDR1 and CDR2 are SGHNT and YYREEE (reference sequence). V lost 3 bases and J 7 bases, leaving 13 bases between the germline ends. The CDR3, as DNA: TGTGCCAGCAGCTCCCCGGGGACTGGTGAAAAACTGTTTTTT. As protein: CASSSPGTGEKLFF.

The chain uses TRBV15 and TRBJ1-1; no definite D call. Trimming stripped 0 bases from V and 3 bases from J, with 11 bases between. Germline-derived CDR1 and CDR2 are LNHNV and YYDKDF (reference sequence). The CDR3 sequence is 15 residues long. Written as DNA, the CDR3 is TGTGCCACCAGCAGAGATCCGGCAGCCGACACTGAAGCTTTCTTT. It codes for CATSRDPAADTEAFF. Full variable domain (outside the CDR3, taken from reference TRBV15 and TRBJ1-1): DAMVIQNPRYQVTQFGKPVTLSCSQTLNHNVMYWYQQKSSQAPKLLFHYYDKDFNNEADTPDNFQSRRPNTSFCFLDIRSPGLGDTAMYLCATSRDPAADTEAFFGQGTRLTVV.

This clone was counted a single time. This sequence joins TRBV4-2 and TRBJ2-7; D is unresolved. V was shortened by 0 bases and J by 1 base, with 10 bases between the two germline ends. This CDR3 contains 15 residues. Germline lookup yields CDR1 LGHNA and CDR2 YNFKEQ. The CDR3 loop is CASSQDPQASYEQYF. Here the CDR3 DNA reads TGTGCCAGCAGCCAAGATCCGCAGGCGTCCTACGAGCAGTACTTC.

This chain uses TRBV5-1 with TRBJ1-6, with D unclear. V was shortened by 4 bases and J by 2 bases, with 16 bases between the two germline ends. Germline CDR1 is SGHRS and CDR2 is YFSETQ. The CDR3 spans 17 residues. CDR3 loop: CASSLDGLRAYNSPLHF. Here the CDR3 DNA reads TGCGCCAGCAGCCTGGACGGCCTAAGGGCCTATAATTCACCCCTCCACTTT.

The chain carries TRBV6-1 and TRBJ2-7; 9 bases map to TRBD2. CDR3 length equals 15 residues. Trimming took 6 bases from V and 4 from J; bases not matched to a gene: 10. In germline, CDR1 is MNHNS, CDR2 SASEGT. CDR3 amino acids: CASSTLPSGNYEQYF. The CDR3 nucleotides are TGTGCCAGCAGCACACTACCTAGCGGGAATTACGAGCAGTACTTC.

V is TRBV7-2 and J is TRBJ1-5; 8 bases line up with TRBD1. The CDR3 has 13 amino acids. V lost 2 bases to trimming and J lost 6 bases; unmatched junction nucleotides: 0. The germline V gene encodes CDR1 SGHTA and CDR2 FQGNSA. The CDR3 reads CASSLQGAQPQHF. Written as DNA, the CDR3 is TGTGCCAGCAGCTTACAGGGGGCTCAGCCCCAGCATTTT.

The chain has TRBV4-1 and TRBJ1-1, with D tentatively TRBD1 (5 bases). The CDR3 runs to 16 residues. V lost 5 bases and J lost 3, with 19 bases in between. Germline V gives CDR1 MGHRA, CDR2 YSYEKL. CDR3 sequence: CASSLSRDPSHTEAFF. CDR3 DNA sequence: TGCGCCAGCAGCTTAAGCCGGGACCCATCGCACACTGAAGCTTTCTTT.

CDR3 protein: CASNGGGEPRTDTQYF. In DNA form, the CDR3 reads TGCGCCAGCAACGGCGGGGGGGAACCAAGGACAGATACGCAGTATTTT. The rearrangement links TRBV10-1 to TRBJ2-3; 9 bases match TRBD2. CDR3 length: 16 residues. V dropped 7 bases and J dropped 3; count of bases not matched to a gene: 11. Germline CDR1 and CDR2: WNHNN and SYGVQD (reference sequence).

J is TRBJ2-1 and V is TRBV10-1; 11 positions match TRBD1. Germline V gives CDR1 WNHNN, CDR2 SYGVQD (reference sequence). J lost 7 bases, V lost 3 bases, and 8 bases had no gene match. The CDR3 extends over 16 amino acids. CDR3 nucleotides: TGCGCCAGCAGTGACTTTGGACAGGGGGCTGGTAATGAGCAGTTCTTC. Protein: CASSDFGQGAGNEQFF.

The rearrangement uses TRBV7-6 and TRBJ2-5; no definite D call. CDR3 length: 17 amino acids. V was clipped by 0 bases and J by 1 base, with 15 bases between them. Germline V lookup: CDR1 SGHVS, CDR2 FNYEAQ. The CDR3 DNA is TGTGCCAGCAGCTTAGCTGATGGATCGTCCCGCCAAGAGACCCAGTACTTC. It encodes CASSLADGSSRQETQYF.

The J gene is TRBJ2-3, the V gene TRBV18; 8 bases fit TRBD2. The CDR3 covers 15 residues. Germline trimming cut 8 bases from V and 1 base from J; bases unmatched to any gene: 8. The germline gives CDR1 KGHSH, CDR2 LQKENI. Written as DNA, the CDR3 is TGTGCCAGCACCCGCGCTAGCGGGCGCACAGATACGCAGTATTTT. Translation gives CASTRASGRTDTQYF.

This chain joins TRBV29-1 and TRBJ2-7; 7 bases match TRBD1. The ends lost 7 bases at V and 3 bases at J; junction bases unmatched: 15. Germline lookup yields CDR1 SQVTM and CDR2 ANQGSEA. This CDR3 is 15 amino acids long. The DNA of the CDR3 is TGCAGCGGCGGTGGGGACAGCCTAAACGTCTACGAGCAGTACTTC. Encoded protein: CSGGGDSLNVYEQYF.